Presented here are 12 T cell receptor beta chains from one specimen sequenced in a study of identical twins. TCRdb re-derived calls from the 5' RACE reads in MiXCR, one entry per CDR3 protein. The repertoire holds 700,000 or so distinct CDR3 sequences, with about 9.4% as singletons. The same specimen was also included in a second study, on yellow fever vaccine responses in identical twins.

Sequenced: PBMCs. Source of these receptors: a young woman in good health.

This clonotype was observed a handful of times. The chain uses TRBV3-1 and TRBJ2-1; D remains unclear. V was shortened by 0 bases and J by 4 bases, with 13 bases between the two germline ends. CDR1 and CDR2 from the germline V gene are LGHDT and YNNKEL (reference sequence). The CDR3 is 16 amino acids. CDR3 DNA: TGTGCCAGCAGCCAAGAGTCGCCAGTCAGGTACAATGAGCAGTTCTTC. This gives the protein CASSQESPVRYNEQFF.

This clonotype was counted a few times. The rearrangement joins TRBV4-3 to TRBJ2-6, with 10 bases matching TRBD1. The CDR3 length is 18 residues. In germline, CDR1 is LGHNA, CDR2 YSLEER. V gave up 4 bases and J gave up 0 bases; unmatched junction bases: 6. CDR3 sequence (DNA): TGCGCCAGCAGCCGAGACAGGGGGCTGTACTCTGGGGCCAACGTCCTGACTTTC. It is translated as CASSRDRGLYSGANVLTF.

This clonotype has only a few counts. The chain joins TRBV21-1 to TRBJ1-5; whether TRBD1, the table's D call, matches the DNA was not checked. TRBV21-1 counts as a pseudogene. This CDR3 has 15 amino acids. In DNA form, the CDR3 reads TGTGCCAGCGGAGAGAACCGGGACAGAATTCAGCCCCAGCATTTT. Encoded protein: CASGENRDRIQPQHF.

This clonotype has a handful of counts. The chain uses TRBV3-1 and TRBJ2-4, with D perhaps TRBD1 or TRBD2 (6 bases each). Germline V lookup: CDR1 LGHDT, CDR2 YNNKEL (reference sequence). V lost 2 bases and J lost 9, with 8 bases in between. The CDR3 length is 12 residues. CDR3 coding DNA: TGTGCCAGCAGCCAAAAGGGGGGCATTCAGTACTTC. This encodes CASSQKGGIQYF.

The chain has TRBV7-8 and TRBJ2-7, with D perhaps TRBD1 or TRBD2 (5 bases each). The CDR3 loop spans 15 amino acids. The germline V gene has CDR1 SGHVS and CDR2 FQNEAQ. V was trimmed by 6 bases and J by 3 bases, leaving 18 bases between them. CDR3 DNA: TGTGCCAGCAGGCCCCCGGGACGGAGACTCTACGAGCAGTACTTC. Translated: CASRPPGRRLYEQYF.

This clonotype was observed a few times. This sequence joins TRBV15 and TRBJ2-1; 12 nucleotides agree with TRBD2. V was clipped by 1 base and J by 8 bases; unmatched bases: 9. Germline CDR1 and CDR2: LNHNV and YYDKDF (reference sequence). This CDR3 comprises 17 residues. The CDR3 spells CATSRGTTSGRFDEQFF. Here the CDR3 DNA reads TGTGCCACCAGCAGAGGGACGACTAGCGGGAGATTCGATGAGCAGTTCTTC.

This clonotype was seen a handful of times. The chain is built from TRBV24-1 and TRBJ2-5; TRBD1 matches at 7 bases. Germline CDR1 is KGHDR and CDR2 is SFDVKD. CDR3 size: 15 residues. V lost 4 bases, J lost 1 base, and 5 bases stayed unmatched. CDR3 in DNA: TGTGCCACCAGTGACCCCGGACAGGCCCAAGAGACCCAGTACTTC. It codes for CATSDPGQAQETQYF.

The V call is TRBV5-5, the J call TRBJ2-1, with D perhaps matching TRBD1 (5 bases). The V and J ends lost 6 bases and 1 base respectively, with 14 bases between them. CDR3 length: 15 amino acids. From germline, CDR1 is SGHKS and CDR2 YYEKEE (reference sequence). The CDR3 region is CASTQGLGSYNEQFF. CDR3 nucleotides: TGTGCCAGCACTCAGGGTCTCGGGTCCTACAATGAGCAGTTCTTC.

Only a few counts were recorded for this clonotype. V usage is TRBV2 and J usage is TRBJ1-1; 8 bases match TRBD1. The germline gives CDR1 SNHLY, CDR2 FYNNEI. CDR3 size: 14 residues. J gave up 11 bases and V 8 bases, and 16 bases lay outside the gene matches. CDR3 bases: TGTGCCAGCCTAGAGGTACAGGGGGTATTTATGGCTTTCTTT. Translation: CASLEVQGVFMAFF.

The chain is built from TRBV5-1 and TRBJ2-5, with 7 bases aligning to TRBD1. V trimming: 4 bases; J trimming: 4 bases; junction bases outside the gene matches: 4. Germline CDR1 SGHRS, CDR2 YFSETQ. The CDR3 length is 13 residues. CDR3 bases: TGCGCCAGCAGCACCCGACAGGGAGAGACCCAGTACTTC. Amino acids: CASSTRQGETQYF.

The J gene is TRBJ1-4, the V gene TRBV12-3 or TRBV12-4; maybe TRBD1 (6 bases). The V and J ends lost 6 bases and 5 bases respectively, with 10 bases between them. The CDR3 spans 13 residues. CDR3 loop: CASRRQENEKLFF. In DNA, the CDR3 is TGTGCCAGCAGGAGACAGGAAAATGAAAAACTGTTTTTT.

This clonotype has ten or more counts. The rearrangement uses TRBV11-1 and TRBJ2-1; D is unclear. V shed 1 base and J shed 4 bases, with 5 bases lying between them. CDR3 size: 13 residues. The germline CDR1 and CDR2 sequences are SGHAT and FQDESV (reference sequence). The CDR3 DNA sequence: TGTGCCAGCAGCTTAGAGCTATACAATGAGCAGTTCTTC. This sequence encodes CASSLELYNEQFF.